This TCR beta chain appears in the sequencing data of a study of T cell repertoires in cytomegalovirus infection. Study details: Peptides in the study included HLA-C-restricted and HLA-B-restricted CMV epitopes. It can be stated that public TCR beta signatures indicated CMV infection as well as a matching HLA type. Findings and limits, study-wide: HLA-C-restricted CMV clonotypes gave the most frequent clonotype in two of eight donors. The study identified carriers of CMV plus the relevant HLA from cumulative public TCR beta family frequency.

This clonotype was observed a few times. Its antigen is undetermined. TCRdb recomputed calls from the reads with MiXCR, one row per CDR3 protein. The sample includes hundreds of thousands of distinct CDR3 sequences, around a third of them seen just once. Trimming took off 0 bases at V and 3 bases at J, with 8 bases between the two ends. CDR3 length: 14 residues. Germline lookup yields CDR1 MNHEY and CDR2 SVGAGI. The source material was cultured CD8+ T cells from PBMCs, sampled from culture after CMV antigen stimulation. This sequence joins TRBV6-5 and TRBJ1-1; D gene unclear. This receptor was taken from a human donor in good health (CMV status not recorded). Some clones in this sample may be carry-over from other donors' samples. CDR3 in amino acids: CASSYSWGDTEAFF. The CDR3 DNA is TGTGCCAGCAGTTACTCTTGGGGAGACACTGAAGCTTTCTTT.